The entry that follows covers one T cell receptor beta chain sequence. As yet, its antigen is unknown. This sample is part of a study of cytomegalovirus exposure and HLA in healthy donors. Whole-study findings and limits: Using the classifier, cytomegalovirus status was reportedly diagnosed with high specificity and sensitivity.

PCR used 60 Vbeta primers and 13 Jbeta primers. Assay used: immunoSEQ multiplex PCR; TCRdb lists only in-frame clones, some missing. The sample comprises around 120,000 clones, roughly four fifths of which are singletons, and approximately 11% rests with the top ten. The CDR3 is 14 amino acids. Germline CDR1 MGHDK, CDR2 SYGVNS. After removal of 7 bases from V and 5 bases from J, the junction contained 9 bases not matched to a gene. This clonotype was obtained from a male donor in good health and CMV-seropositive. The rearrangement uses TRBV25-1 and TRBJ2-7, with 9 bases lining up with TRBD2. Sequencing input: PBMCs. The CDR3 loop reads CASTQLAGYDEQYF. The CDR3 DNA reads TGTGCCAGCACCCAACTAGCGGGTTATGACGAGCAGTACTTC.